This TCR beta chain was sequenced for a study of T cells in women clearing cervical HPV infection. Across the whole study: Cases' blood sampling followed lesion detection by median roughly 150 days (90 to 200).

As for this clone: Read coverage stops 3 residues before the CDR3 terminus; the germline J gene supplies the remainder.

TCR beta CDR3 amplified by multiplex PCR from roughly 1,100 ng genomic DNA. Data came from immunoSEQ multiplex PCR; TCRdb stores just in-frame clones and leaves some out. The table for this sample gives about 20,000 clones. The CDR3 is 16 amino acids. The germline V gene has CDR1 SGHRS and CDR2 YFSETQ. The V end was cut by 0 bases, the J end by 0 bases, with 10 bases between. The chain has TRBV5-1 and TRBJ1-3; D ambiguous. This sequence originates from a woman between 18 and 70 years old with a cervical HPV16 infection that either progressed to CIN3+ or cleared (not recorded which). Sequencing input: blood buffy coat. The CDR3 protein is CASSLGSVLSGNTIYF. Incomplete CDR3 DNA: TGCGCCAGCAGCTTGGGTTCGGTTCTCTCTGGAAACACC.